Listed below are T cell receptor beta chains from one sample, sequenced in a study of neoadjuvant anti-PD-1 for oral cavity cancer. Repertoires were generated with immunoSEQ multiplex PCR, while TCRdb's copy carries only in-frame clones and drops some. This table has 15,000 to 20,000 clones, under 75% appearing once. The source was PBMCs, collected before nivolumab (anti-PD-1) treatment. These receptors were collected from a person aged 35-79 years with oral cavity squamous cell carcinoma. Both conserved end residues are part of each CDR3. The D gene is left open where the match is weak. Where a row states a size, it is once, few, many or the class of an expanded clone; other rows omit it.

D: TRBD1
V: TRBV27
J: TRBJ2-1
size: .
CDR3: CASSLKGQGLTEQFF
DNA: TGTGCCAGCAGTTTAAAGGGACAGGGTTTAACTGAGCAGTTCTTC

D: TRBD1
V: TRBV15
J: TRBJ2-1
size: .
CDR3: CATSREQGAYNEQFF
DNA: TGTGCCACCAGCAGAGAACAGGGGGCATACAATGAGCAGTTCTTC

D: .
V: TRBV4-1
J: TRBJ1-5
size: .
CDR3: CASSGAYSNQPQHF
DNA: TGCGCCAGCAGCGGGGCTTATAGCAATCAGCCCCAGCATTTT

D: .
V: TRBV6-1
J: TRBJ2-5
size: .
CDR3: CASSESPVRTQYF
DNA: TGTGCCAGCAGTGAATCCCCGGTCAGGACCCAGTACTTC

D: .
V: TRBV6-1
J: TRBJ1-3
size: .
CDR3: CASSEAGGGTFSGNTIYF
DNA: TGTGCCAGCAGTGAGGCTGGGGGGGGAACCTTCTCTGGAAACACCATATATTTT

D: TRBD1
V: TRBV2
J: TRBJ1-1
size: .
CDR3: CASSPQGARTEAFF
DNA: TGTGCCAGCAGCCCACAGGGGGCAAGGACTGAAGCTTTCTTT

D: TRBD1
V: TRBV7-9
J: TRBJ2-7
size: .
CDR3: CASSPPGTGGEQYF
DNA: TGTGCCAGCAGCCCGCCCGGGACAGGGGGAGAGCAGTACTTC

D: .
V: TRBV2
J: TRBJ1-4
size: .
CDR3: CASCIHEKLFF
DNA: TGTGCCAGCTGCATCCATGAAAAACTGTTTTTT

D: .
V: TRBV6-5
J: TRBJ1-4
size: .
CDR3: CASSYSGGDEKLFF
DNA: TGTGCCAGCAGTTACTCCGGGGGTGATGAAAAACTGTTTTTT

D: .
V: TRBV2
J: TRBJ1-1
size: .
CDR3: CASSGRAEAFF
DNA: TGTGCCAGCAGTGGGAGGGCAGAAGCTTTCTTT

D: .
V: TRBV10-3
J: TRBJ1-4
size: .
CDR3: CAISESSEKLFF
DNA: TGTGCCATCAGTGAGTCGAGTGAAAAACTGTTTTTT

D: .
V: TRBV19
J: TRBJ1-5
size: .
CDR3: CASSISRVYAQPQHF
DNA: TGTGCCAGTAGTATATCCCGCGTATACGCTCAGCCCCAGCATTTT

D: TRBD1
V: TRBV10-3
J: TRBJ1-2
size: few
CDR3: CAISESQGQTYGYTF
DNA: TGTGCCATCAGTGAGTCACAGGGACAGACCTATGGCTACACCTTC

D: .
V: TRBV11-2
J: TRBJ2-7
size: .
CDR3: CASSQPMATKGEQYF
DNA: TGTGCCAGCAGCCAACCAATGGCGACCAAGGGCGAGCAGTACTTC

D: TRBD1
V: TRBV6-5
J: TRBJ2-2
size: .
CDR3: CASSRGTGRDGELFF
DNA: TGTGCCAGCAGTAGGGGGACAGGGAGGGACGGGGAGCTGTTTTTT

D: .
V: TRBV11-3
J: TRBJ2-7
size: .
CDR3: CASSYGTSYEQYF
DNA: TGTGCCAGCAGCTACGGGACCTCCTACGAGCAGTACTTC

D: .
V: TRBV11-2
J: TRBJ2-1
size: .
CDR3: CASSFGHGNEQFF
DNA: TGTGCCAGCAGCTTCGGACACGGCAATGAGCAGTTCTTC

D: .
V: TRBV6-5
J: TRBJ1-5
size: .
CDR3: CASSSSANQPQHF
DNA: TGTGCCAGCAGTTCGTCCGCCAATCAGCCCCAGCATTTT

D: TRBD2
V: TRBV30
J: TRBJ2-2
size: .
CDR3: CAWRGLAYTGELFF
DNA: TGTGCCTGGAGAGGACTAGCGTACACCGGGGAGCTGTTTTTT

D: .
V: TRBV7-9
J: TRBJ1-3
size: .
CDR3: CASSSSQGLVHTIYF
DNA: TGTGCCAGCAGCTCCTCTCAGGGCCTGGTTCACACCATATATTTT

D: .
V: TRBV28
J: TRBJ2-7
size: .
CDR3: CASNAPVAVNSEQYF
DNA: TGTGCCAGCAACGCCCCTGTAGCTGTTAACTCCGAGCAGTACTTC

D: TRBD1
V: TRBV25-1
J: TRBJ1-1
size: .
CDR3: CASSEGDRVAEAFF
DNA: TGTGCCAGCAGTGAAGGGGACAGGGTCGCTGAAGCTTTCTTT

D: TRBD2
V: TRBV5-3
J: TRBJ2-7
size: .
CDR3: CARTPGGPPYEQYF
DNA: TGTGCCAGAACCCCGGGGGGGCCCCCCTACGAGCAGTACTTC

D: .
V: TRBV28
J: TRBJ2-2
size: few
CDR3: CASSLSRPGELFF
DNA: TGTGCCAGCAGTTTAAGTCGCCCCGGGGAGCTGTTTTTT

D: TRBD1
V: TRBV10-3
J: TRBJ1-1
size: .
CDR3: CAISVAQGQGVPNTEAFF
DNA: TGTGCCATCAGTGTGGCCCAAGGACAGGGTGTGCCGAACACTGAAGCTTTCTTT

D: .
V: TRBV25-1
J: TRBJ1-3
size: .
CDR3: CASSPGPDTIYF
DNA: TGTGCCAGCAGTCCCGGTCCGGACACCATATATTTT

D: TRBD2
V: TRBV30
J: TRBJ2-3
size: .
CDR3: CAWGRSGGPQYF
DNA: TGTGCCTGGGGACGTAGCGGGGGTCCGCAGTATTTT

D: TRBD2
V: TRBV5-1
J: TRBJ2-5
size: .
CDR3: CASNQNLAGGPFQETQYF
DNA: TGCGCCAGCAACCAGAACTTAGCGGGAGGGCCTTTCCAAGAGACCCAGTACTTC

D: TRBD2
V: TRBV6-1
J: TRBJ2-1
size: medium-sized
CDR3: CASSEGGGSYNEQFF
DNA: TGTGCCAGCAGTGAAGGTGGCGGGAGTTACAATGAGCAGTTCTTC

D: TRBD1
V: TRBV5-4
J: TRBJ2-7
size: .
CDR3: CASTFTGAHEQYF
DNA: TGTGCCAGCACCTTCACAGGGGCCCACGAGCAGTACTTC

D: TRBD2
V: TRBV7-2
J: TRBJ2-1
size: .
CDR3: CASSLGSSGSSEQFF
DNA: TGTGCCAGCAGCTTAGGGTCTAGCGGGAGTAGTGAGCAGTTCTTC

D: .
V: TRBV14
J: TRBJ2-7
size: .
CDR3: CASSQVGREQYF
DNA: TGTGCCAGCAGCCAAGTGGGGCGGGAGCAGTACTTC

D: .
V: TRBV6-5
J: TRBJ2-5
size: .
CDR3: CASKSTDPHF
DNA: TGTGCCAGCAAGAGTACCGATCCCCACTTC

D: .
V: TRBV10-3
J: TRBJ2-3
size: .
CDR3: CAISESTNTDTQYF
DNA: TGTGCCATCAGTGAGTCGACTAACACAGATACGCAGTATTTT

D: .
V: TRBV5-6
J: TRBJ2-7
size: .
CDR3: CASSWGQYEQYF
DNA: TGTGCCAGCAGCTGGGGGCAGTACGAGCAGTACTTC

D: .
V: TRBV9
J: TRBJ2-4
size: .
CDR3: CASSASNGRGRPNIQYF
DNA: TGTGCCAGCAGCGCTTCAAATGGTCGGGGGAGACCGAACATTCAGTACTTC

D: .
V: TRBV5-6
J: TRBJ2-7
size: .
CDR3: CASSIYGISYEQYF
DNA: TGTGCCAGCAGCATCTACGGAATTTCCTACGAGCAGTACTTC

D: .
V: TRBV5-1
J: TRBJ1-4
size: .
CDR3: CASSFGGNEKLFF
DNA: TGCGCCAGCAGCTTTGGCGGGAATGAAAAACTGTTTTTT

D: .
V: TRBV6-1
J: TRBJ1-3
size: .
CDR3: CASSESGWVVHTIYF
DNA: TGTGCCAGCAGTGAATCAGGGTGGGTGGTGCACACCATATATTTT

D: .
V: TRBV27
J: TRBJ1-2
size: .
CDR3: CASSLGAPVGGYTF
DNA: TGTGCCAGCAGTTTGGGGGCTCCTGTGGGGGGCTACACCTTC

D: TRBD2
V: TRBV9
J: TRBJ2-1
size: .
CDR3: CASSLGEGTEQFF
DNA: TGTGCCAGCAGCCTTGGGGAGGGGACTGAGCAGTTCTTC

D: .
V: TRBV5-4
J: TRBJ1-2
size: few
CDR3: CASSWDRGGYTF
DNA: TGTGCCAGCAGCTGGGACCGGGGTGGCTACACCTTC

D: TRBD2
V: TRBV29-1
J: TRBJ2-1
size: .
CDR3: CSVSGTSGLNEQFF
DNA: TGCAGCGTCTCCGGGACTAGCGGACTGAATGAGCAGTTCTTC

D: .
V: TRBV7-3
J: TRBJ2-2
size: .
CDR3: CASSFSLGPGELFF
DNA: TGTGCCAGCAGCTTCAGTCTAGGGCCCGGGGAGCTGTTTTTT

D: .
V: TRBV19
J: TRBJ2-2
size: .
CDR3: CASSITEQINTGELFF
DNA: TGTGCCAGTAGTATTACAGAACAGATCAACACCGGGGAGCTGTTTTTT

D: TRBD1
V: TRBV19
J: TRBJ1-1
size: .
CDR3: CASSAGTGGAMNTEAFF
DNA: TGTGCCAGTAGTGCCGGGACAGGGGGCGCAATGAACACTGAAGCTTTCTTT

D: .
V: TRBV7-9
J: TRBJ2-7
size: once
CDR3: CASSGGTLYF
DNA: TGTGCCAGCAGCGGTGGGACCTTGTACTTC

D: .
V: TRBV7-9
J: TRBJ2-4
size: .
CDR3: CASSLVVDLAKNIQYF
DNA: TGTGCCAGCAGCTTAGTTGTGGACCTAGCCAAAAACATTCAGTACTTC

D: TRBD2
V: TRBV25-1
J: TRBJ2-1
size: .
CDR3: CASSESEGLAGYNEQFF
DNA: TGTGCCAGCAGTGAATCTGAGGGACTAGCGGGGTACAATGAGCAGTTCTTC

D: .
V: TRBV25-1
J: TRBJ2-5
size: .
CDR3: CASSDGHSFYQETQYF
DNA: TGTGCCAGCAGTGACGGGCACAGTTTTTACCAAGAGACCCAGTACTTC